Shown below are 10 T cell receptor beta chains from a single sample sequenced in a study of blood T cell repertoires in COVID-19. Measured with immunoSEQ multiplex PCR; TCRdb has only the in-frame clones, and not every one. This sample has about 220,000 clones, with roughly 87% found just once. The source material was PBMCs or T cells enriched from blood (not recorded which). The receptors derive from a woman aged 25 to 39 with acute COVID-19.

This clone was observed once. The chain is built from TRBV5-1 and TRBJ1-6; 10 bases map to TRBD1. Germline V gene data show CDR1 as SGHRS and CDR2 as YFSETQ. Losses at the gene ends were 4 bases for V and 6 bases for J; bases not matched to a gene: 7. The CDR3 runs 16 residues. CDR3: CASSLGQGPGNSPLHF. In nucleotides, the CDR3 is TGCGCCAGCAGCCTGGGACAGGGGCCTGGTAATTCACCCCTCCACTTT.

The chain joins TRBV4-1 to TRBJ1-5; D gene uncertain. Germline-derived CDR1 and CDR2 are MGHRA and YSYEKL. V lost 1 base, J lost 7 bases, and 11 bases lay in between. The CDR3 covers 14 residues. The CDR3 loop reads CASSQGHTKQPQHF. In nucleotides, the CDR3 is TGCGCCAGCAGCCAAGGGCATACGAAGCAGCCCCAGCATTTT.

V gene TRBV13 combines with J gene TRBJ2-7, with 7 bases identical to TRBD1. CDR3 length: 14 amino acids. CDR1 PRHDT and CDR2 FYEKMQ come from the germline V gene (reference sequence). V was pared by 5 bases and J by 3 bases, with 7 bases of the junction left unmatched. The CDR3 DNA is TGTGCCAGCAGCCCGGGACAGAATATCTACGAGCAGTACTTC. Protein sequence: CASSPGQNIYEQYF.

This chain links TRBV2 with TRBJ1-1; TRBD1 matches 7 bases. After removal of 4 bases from V and 1 base from J, the junction contained 0 bases not matched to a gene. CDR1 and CDR2 from the germline V gene are SNHLY and FYNNEI. The CDR3 is made up of 13 amino acids. CDR3 DNA: TGTGCCAGCAGTGGACAGGGGAACACTGAAGCTTTCTTT. Translated: CASSGQGNTEAFF.

V is TRBV12-3 or TRBV12-4 and J is TRBJ2-1; no clear D gene. This CDR3 contains 11 residues. V was trimmed by 1 base and J by 12 bases, leaving 7 bases between them. The CDR3 spells CASSLGQMQFF. The DNA of the CDR3 is TGTGCCAGCAGTTTAGGGCAGATGCAGTTCTTC.

This sequence joins TRBV11-2 and TRBJ2-6; 8 bases agree with TRBD1. In germline, CDR1 is SGHAT, CDR2 FQNNGV. Unmatched junction bases numbered 1, after V lost 5 bases and J lost 4 bases. The CDR3 covers 14 residues. CDR3 in DNA: TGTGCCAGCAGCCAGGGGGCGGGGGCCAACGTCCTGACTTTC. Its translation is CASSQGAGANVLTF.

The chain is built from TRBV30 and TRBJ2-3; 9 positions match TRBD2. V lost 1 base and J lost 3; bases outside the gene matches: 8. CDR3 length: 16 amino acids. Germline loops: CDR1 GTSNPN, CDR2 SVGIG (reference sequence). The CDR3 DNA follows: TGTGCCTGGAGTGGGTTTGTGGCGGGGGGGACAGATACGCAGTATTTT. Translated: CAWSGFVAGGTDTQYF. Full variable domain (remainder filled in from reference TRBV30 and TRBJ2-3): SQTIHQWPATLVQPVGSPLSLECTVEGTSNPNLYWYRQAAGRGLQLLFYSVGIGQISSEVPQNLSASRPQDRQFILSSKKLLLSDSGFYLCAWSGFVAGGTDTQYFGPGTRLTVL.

This clone was seen a few times. The chain is built from TRBV29-1 and TRBJ2-5; 7 nucleotides line up with TRBD2. Germline trimming cut 4 bases from V and 4 bases from J; bases unmatched to any gene: 6. Germline CDR1 SQVTM, CDR2 ANQGSEA. CDR3 length equals 13 residues. The CDR3 reads CSVGASGPETQYF. For the CDR3, the DNA is TGCAGCGTTGGGGCTAGCGGTCCAGAGACCCAGTACTTC.

This chain links TRBV19 with TRBJ2-3, with 9 bases identical to TRBD2. The V segment lost 5 bases and the J segment 6 bases; nucleotides outside the gene matches: 3. Germline V gene data show CDR1 as LNHDA and CDR2 as SQIVND (reference sequence). This CDR3 is built from 13 residues. The CDR3 coding sequence is TGTGCCAGTAGTCAGACTAGCGGCGATACGCAGTATTTT. It specifies CASSQTSGDTQYF.

V is TRBV5-1 and J is TRBJ1-3; D is ambiguous. The CDR3 contains 17 residues. V lost 0 bases and J 2 bases, leaving 15 bases between the germline ends. CDR1 and CDR2 from the germline V gene are SGHRS and YFSETQ. This CDR3 is CASSLDAGGKPGNTIYF. The CDR3 nucleotides read TGCGCCAGCAGCTTGGATGCGGGAGGGAAGCCTGGAAACACCATATATTTT.